One sample yielded the 2 T cell receptor beta chains listed below, sequenced in a study of control samples from healthy donors and cancer patients (dated by TCRdb to 2019 to 2021). The library relied on the immunoSEQ multiplex PCR assay. In its TCRdb copy, this immuneACCESS table keeps in-frame sequences only and misses some clones. Where compared with another copy, unresolved V genes explain less than half of these, and the others have no known cause. For this sample there are about 70,000 clones; 84% appear just once. 28% of the sample is in the top ten clones. The sample consisted of blood. These receptors were taken from a man aged 45-65 years in good health.

This clone was detected once. The rearrangement uses TRBV5-4 and TRBJ2-5; D is undetermined. Per germline, CDR1 SGHNT and CDR2 YYREEE (reference sequence). This CDR3 has 14 residues. V lost 4 bases and J lost 5, with 15 bases in between. The chain's CDR3 is CASSQPSREETQYF. For the CDR3, the DNA is TGTGCCAGCAGCCAACCGTCCCGTGAGGAGACCCAGTACTTC.

The rearrangement links TRBV7-2 to TRBJ1-2; TRBD1 aligns across 10 bases. The V and J ends lost 2 bases and 4 bases, in that order; junction bases with no gene match: 7. This CDR3 contains 16 residues. Germline-derived CDR1 and CDR2 are SGHTA and FQGNSA. CDR3 in amino acids: CASSLSPGQGIYGYTF. CDR3 bases: TGTGCCAGCAGCTTATCCCCGGGACAGGGGATCTATGGCTACACCTTC.